One and the same sample provided the 7 T cell receptor beta chains below, sequenced in a study of blood T cells in healthy people across ages. A second PCR, run for about 7 to 11 cycles, used a sample-barcoded 5' primer plus a J-beta primer mix. TCRdb re-called the 5' RACE reads through MiXCR, storing one row per CDR3 protein. The sample consists of hundreds of thousands of distinct CDR3 sequences, around 42% of them appearing once. Material: blood. The receptors derive from a man in his sixties in good health.

In regard to this clonotype: A much larger clonotype is one base distant, so this may be a read error. The chain links TRBV4-3 to TRBJ1-2, with D unresolved. The CDR3 contains 13 residues. Germline lookup yields CDR1 LGHNA and CDR2 YSLEER. CDR3 coding DNA: TGCGCCGGCAGCCAAGATCTTCGAGATGGCTACACCTTC. This gives the protein CAGSQDLRDGYTF.

The rearrangement uses TRBV3-1 and TRBJ2-5, with unresolved D. CDR1 is LGHDT, CDR2 YNNKEL, per germline (reference sequence). Trimming took 1 base from V and 5 from J, leaving 11 bases between them. This CDR3 contains 14 residues. CDR3 nucleotides: TGTGCCAGCAGCCAAGGTCGGCATTGGGAGACCCAGTACTTC. Its translation: CASSQGRHWETQYF.

This clonotype was seen a handful of times. The chain joins TRBV15 to TRBJ2-7, with D maybe TRBD1 (6 bases). Trimming took off 0 bases at V and 2 bases at J, with 8 bases between the two ends. The CDR3 length is 14 residues. CDR1 is LNHNV, CDR2 YYDKDF, per germline (reference sequence). The CDR3 DNA reads as TGTGCCACCAGCAGAGATTGGGGGCCCTACGAGCAGTACTTC. Protein product: CATSRDWGPYEQYF.

This clonotype was counted a few times. The chain recombines TRBV7-3 with TRBJ2-7; either TRBD1 or TRBD2 may supply D (5 bases each). Trimming took off 5 bases at V and 3 bases at J, with 17 bases between the two ends. This CDR3 is 15 amino acids long. Per the germline V gene, CDR1 is SGHTA and CDR2 is FQGTGA. The CDR3 sequence: CASSPGAGQNYEQYF. In DNA, the CDR3 is TGTGCCAGCAGCCCCGGGGCCGGGCAAAACTACGAGCAGTACTTC.

The rearrangement joins TRBV7-6 to TRBJ2-5; 12 bases match TRBD1. This CDR3 comprises 16 residues. Germline trimming cut 5 bases from V and 4 bases from J; bases unmatched to any gene: 8. Germline V gene lookup returns CDR1 SGHVS and CDR2 FNYEAQ. CDR3 DNA: TGTGCCAGCAGCCCCTTCCGGGACAGGGGGCGAGAGACCCAGTACTTC. This translates into CASSPFRDRGRETQYF.

This clonotype was counted a few times. The chain combines TRBV7-9 with TRBJ2-3, with 7 positions matching TRBD1. Germline V gene lookup returns CDR1 SEHNR and CDR2 FQNEAQ (reference sequence). The CDR3 extends over 15 amino acids. Trimming took 6 bases from V and 3 from J; bases not matched to a gene: 9. The DNA of the CDR3 is TGTGCCAGCAGGATGTGGGACAGTGCAACAGATACGCAGTATTTT. Residues: CASRMWDSATDTQYF.

The chain links TRBV29-1 to TRBJ2-1; 13 nucleotides agree with TRBD2. The CDR3 sequence is 15 residues long. Losses at the gene ends were 1 base for V and 8 bases for J; bases not matched to a gene: 5. Looked up from germline, CDR1 is SQVTM and CDR2 is ANQGSEA. CDR3 DNA: TGCAGCGTTGAAGCCGGGACTAGCGGGGTTGATGAGCAGTTCTTC. Protein product: CSVEAGTSGVDEQFF.